This TCR beta chain was sequenced in a study of blood T cell repertoires in COVID-19. CDR3 length: 15 residues. Germline V gives CDR1 SGHRS, CDR2 YFSETQ. J gave up 3 bases and V 2 bases, and 4 bases lay outside the gene matches. Clones were sequenced by immunoSEQ multiplex PCR, and TCRdb holds only the in-frame ones, with some missing. In the table there are 95,000 to 150,000 clones, around 80% of which are singletons. The rearrangement uses TRBV5-1 and TRBJ2-2; TRBD2 matches 7 bases. The sequence came from a man between 60 and 75 years old with active or convalescent COVID-19. What was sequenced was peripheral blood. In nucleotides, the CDR3 is TGCGCCAGCAGCTTTCTAGCGGCGGACACCGGGGAGCTGTTTTTT. It yields the protein CASSFLAADTGELFF.